A selection of T cell receptor beta chains follows, all from one sample in a study of T cell changes during pregnancy in multiple sclerosis. TCRdb's copy holds only in-frame clones and misses some; the assay was immunoSEQ multiplex PCR. This table has approximately 74,000 clones, roughly 92% appearing once. Sequenced here: peripheral blood, sampled before pregnancy. The receptor source for this set is a female donor with multiple sclerosis, enrolled in a pregnancy study. Both conserved end residues are trimmed from each CDR3. Fields, in order: V gene, J gene, CDR3 protein.

>TRBV19|TRBJ1-1
ASSLGQNTEAF
>TRBV30|TRBJ1-2
AWSGGDYGYT
>TRBV27|TRBJ1-3
ASSLGASSGNTIY
>TRBV2|TRBJ2-5
ASSKGLAEETQY
>TRBV27|TRBJ2-3
ASSVLAGVDTQY
>TRBV29-1|TRBJ2-3
SLGGGTDTQY
>TRBV5-1|TRBJ2-1
ASSFEVGLAGGGSYNEQF
>TRBV19|TRBJ1-5
ASTGVVSGNQPQH
>TRBV7-2|TRBJ2-1
AGADQYNEQF
>TRBV30|TRBJ1-1
AWGRRSNTEAF
>TRBV2|TRBJ2-1
ASSEDNRVNEQF
>TRBV7-2|TRBJ2-7
ASSNNGEQY
>TRBV7-9|TRBJ2-6
ASSLYSGTGSSGANVLT
>TRBV4-2|TRBJ2-3
ASSQESREDTQY
>TRBV28|TRBJ2-7
AITPGRAKGEQY
>TRBV5-1|TRBJ2-2
ASSLGTSAGELF
>TRBV7-2|TRBJ2-1
ASSSREGRALRWYNEQF
>TRBV7-6|TRBJ1-4
ASSPRDATNEKLF
>TRBV5-8|TRBJ2-5
ASSLEGLAGETQY
>TRBV4-1|TRBJ2-1
ASSQILDFDWLSSYNEQF
>TRBV2|TRBJ2-7
ASRGGQGGEQY
>TRBV28|TRBJ1-1
ASSFGLTEAF
>TRBV6-6|TRBJ2-1
ASRGGGSYNEQF
>TRBV11-2|TRBJ2-3
ASSLDPAGLGADTQY
>TRBV11-3|TRBJ1-2
ASSNRQNNYGYT
>TRBV7-9|TRBJ1-1
ASSLGQENTEAF
>TRBV18|TRBJ2-5
ASSSPKPGTQY
>TRBV2|TRBJ2-1
ASRDQWARNNEQF
>TRBV5-6|TRBJ2-1
ASSFVAGLSNEQF
>TRBV6-1|TRBJ1-3
ASSEARGYTIY
>TRBV5-1|TRBJ1-1
ASSLEAGEGRAF
>TRBV5-1|TRBJ2-1
ASRKLGTSDNEQF
>TRBV7-8|TRBJ2-5
ASSHASGRLGQETQY
>TRBV15|TRBJ2-7
ATSRERGRPYEQY
>TRBV6-5|TRBJ2-7
ASSSSGPYEQY
>TRBV2|TRBJ2-1
ASSGLAGEVEQF
>TRBV10-3|TRBJ2-2
AINRETSGIGGELF
>TRBV7-2|TRBJ2-7
ASSLGPLRTSGKTYEQY
>TRBV19|TRBJ2-1
ASSITNNEQF
>TRBV11-3|TRBJ2-1
ASSLDLAGGGEQF
>TRBV28|TRBJ1-2
ASSLPGTGVNYGYT
>TRBV4-3|TRBJ2-2
ASSQDIVVTGELF
>TRBV28|TRBJ2-3
ASRDSSTDTQY
>TRBV7-9|TRBJ2-5
ASSLVAAGGGETQY
>TRBV25-1|TRBJ1-6
ASSEFRRGSYNSPLH
>TRBV19|TRBJ2-1
ASSTTRSEQF
>TRBV6-5|TRBJ1-2
ASRSDRARGYT
>TRBV20-1|TRBJ2-1
SASRENEQF